One TCR beta chain is described in this entry. Assay: immunoSEQ multiplex PCR; the TCRdb copy retains only in-frame clones and omits some. The data show tens of thousands of clones, with approximately 94% seen just once and 0.35% to 0.5% held by the top ten. The data belong to a study of T cell changes during pregnancy in multiple sclerosis. Germline CDR1 LNHDA, CDR2 SQIVND (reference sequence). V was shortened by 5 bases and J by 6 bases, with 16 bases between the two germline ends. The CDR3 covers 14 residues. The genes are TRBV19 and TRBJ1-2; D unclear. The clonotype comes from a female donor with multiple sclerosis, enrolled in a pregnancy study. The sequencing here drew on CD4+ T cells from peripheral blood mononuclear cells, taken in the second trimester of pregnancy. CDR3 region: CASSPRNTLDGYTF. In DNA, the CDR3 is TGTGCCAGTAGTCCCCGAAACACGCTGGATGGCTACACCTTC.